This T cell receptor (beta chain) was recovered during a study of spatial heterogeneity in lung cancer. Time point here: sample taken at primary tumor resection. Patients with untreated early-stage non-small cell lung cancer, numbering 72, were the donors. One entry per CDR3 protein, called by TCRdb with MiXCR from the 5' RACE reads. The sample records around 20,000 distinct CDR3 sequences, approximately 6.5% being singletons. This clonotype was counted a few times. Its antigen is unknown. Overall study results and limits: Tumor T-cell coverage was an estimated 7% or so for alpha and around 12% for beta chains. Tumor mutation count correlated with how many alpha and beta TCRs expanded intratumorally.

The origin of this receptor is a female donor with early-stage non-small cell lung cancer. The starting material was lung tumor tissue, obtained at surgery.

The CDR3 DNA reads as TGTGCCAGCAGCCAAGGACTAGCGGGGGTGTTTCCCCAAGAGACCCAGTACTTC. Encoded protein: CASSQGLAGVFPQETQYF. The chain has TRBV3-1 and TRBJ2-5, with 12 bases fitting TRBD2. CDR1 and CDR2 (germline): LGHDT, YNNKEL (reference sequence). The CDR3 length is 18 residues. With V trimmed by 1 base and J by 1 base, 7 bases remained unmatched.